Each of the 27 T cell receptor beta chains below was sequenced from the same sample in a study of blood T cell repertoires in COVID-19. The assay was immunoSEQ multiplex PCR, and TCRdb's table has in-frame clones only and misses some. Of approximately 350,000 clones listed, more than 85% are singletons. Source material: PBMCs or T cells enriched from blood (not recorded which). All receptors come from a woman younger than 45 who had recovered from COVID-19.

CDR3 sequence (DNA): TGTGCCAGTAGGGCCGGTGCCTGGAGTATCCATGGCTACACCTTC. Translation gives CASRAGAWSIHGYTF. The V and J genes are TRBV19 and TRBJ1-2; D unresolved. The V and J ends lost 6 bases and 6 bases respectively, with 20 bases between them. Per germline, CDR1 LNHDA and CDR2 SQIVND (reference sequence). The CDR3 runs to 15 residues.

This clone was seen only once. The V call is TRBV6-5, the J call TRBJ2-1; D not resolved. Germline loops: CDR1 MNHEY, CDR2 SVGAGI. Trimming shortened V by 0 bases and J by 4 bases, and 7 bases separated the two germline ends. The CDR3 extends over 14 amino acids. This CDR3 is CASSYSLQYNEQFF. The CDR3 DNA sequence: TGTGCCAGCAGTTACTCGTTACAATACAATGAGCAGTTCTTC.

The chain links TRBV27 to TRBJ2-1; 14 bases are a match to TRBD2. In germline, CDR1 is MNHEY, CDR2 SMNVEV (reference sequence). V dropped 6 bases and J dropped 0; count of bases not matched to a gene: 7. There are 18 residues in the CDR3. The CDR3 sequence is CASRPGLAGAPSYNEQFF. The CDR3 coding sequence is TGTGCCAGCAGGCCGGGACTAGCGGGAGCCCCCTCCTACAATGAGCAGTTCTTC.

The count of this clone is one. The J gene is TRBJ2-2, the V gene TRBV13; 7 nucleotides agree with TRBD1. With V trimmed by 5 bases and J by 3 bases, 6 bases remained unmatched. Germline V gene data show CDR1 as PRHDT and CDR2 as FYEKMQ (reference sequence). The CDR3 length is 15 residues. Written as DNA, the CDR3 is TGTGCCAGCAGCCGGGCAGGGGGATACACCGGGGAGCTGTTTTTT. Protein: CASSRAGGYTGELFF.

This clone was counted only a few times. The V call is TRBV10-3, the J call TRBJ1-5; D might be TRBD1 (6 bases). CDR1 and CDR2 from the germline V gene are ENHRY and SYGVKD. The CDR3 extends over 15 amino acids. The V and J ends lost 4 bases and 2 bases respectively, with 12 bases between them. CDR3 nucleotide sequence: TGTGCCATCAGTGTCAAGGGGGACGGCAATCAGCCCCAGCATTTT. It encodes CAISVKGDGNQPQHF.

The rearrangement joins TRBV19 to TRBJ1-2, with 7 bases aligning to TRBD1. The CDR3 covers 15 residues. Germline V gene sequence: CDR1 LNHDA, CDR2 SQIVND (reference sequence). V lost 0 bases to trimming and J lost 4 bases; unmatched junction nucleotides: 5. The CDR3 region is CASSIDQAGGYGYTF. The CDR3 bases are TGTGCCAGTAGTATAGATCAAGCAGGGGGCTATGGCTACACCTTC.

The chain is built from TRBV3-1 (or the pseudogene TRBV3-2) and TRBJ2-1; 12 bases line up with TRBD2. From germline, CDR1 is LGHDT and CDR2 YNNKEL (reference sequence). V lost 2 bases and J lost 6; bases outside the gene matches: 5. This CDR3 has 16 residues. The DNA for the CDR3 is TGTGCCAGCAGCCAAACCCCGGGACTAGCGGGCAATGAGCAGTTCTTC. Translation gives CASSQTPGLAGNEQFF.

V gene TRBV9 combines with J gene TRBJ1-3; D ambiguous. V was clipped by 0 bases and J by 2 bases, with 9 bases between them. This CDR3 has 15 residues. From germline, CDR1 is SGDLS and CDR2 YYNGEE. The CDR3 loop reads CASSVAAGAGNTIYF. CDR3 DNA sequence: TGTGCCAGCAGCGTAGCGGCAGGCGCTGGAAACACCATATATTTT. Full variable domain (outside the CDR3, taken from reference TRBV9 and TRBJ1-3): DSGVTQTPKHLITATGQRVTLRCSPRSGDLSVYWYQQSLDQGLQFLIQYYNGEERAKGNILERFSAQQFPDLHSELNLSSLELGDSALYFCASSVAAGAGNTIYFGEGSWLTVV.

The gene calls are TRBV2 and TRBJ1-6; 7 bases map to TRBD1. The CDR3 contains 15 residues. V was clipped by 8 bases and J by 6 bases; unmatched bases: 10. Germline V gene data show CDR1 as SNHLY and CDR2 as FYNNEI. CDR3: CASQTLAGGNSPLHF. The CDR3 DNA is TGTGCCAGCCAAACATTAGCAGGGGGTAATTCACCCCTCCACTTT.

This clone was observed once. The V gene is TRBV27, the J gene TRBJ2-7; 13 bases are a match to TRBD2. The V gene's germline CDR1 is MNHEY and CDR2 SMNVEV (reference sequence). Trimming took 6 bases from V and 9 from J; bases not matched to a gene: 5. The CDR3 consists of 13 residues. The CDR3 here is CASRLAGGPAQYF. As DNA, the CDR3 is TGTGCCAGCAGACTAGCGGGAGGGCCTGCGCAGTACTTC.

V usage is TRBV9 and J usage is TRBJ2-7, with 8 bases that match TRBD2. Germline CDR1 SGDLS, CDR2 YYNGEE. The CDR3 has 15 residues. V lost 3 bases and J lost 0; bases outside the gene matches: 5. CDR3 DNA sequence: TGTGCCAGCAGCGCGGGGGGGGAACTCTCCTACGAGCAGTACTTC. Translation: CASSAGGELSYEQYF. The entire variable domain, with the rest obtained from reference TRBV9 and TRBJ2-7, is as follows: DSGVTQTPKHLITATGQRVTLRCSPRSGDLSVYWYQQSLDQGLQFLIQYYNGEERAKGNILERFSAQQFPDLHSELNLSSLELGDSALYFCASSAGGELSYEQYFGPGTRLTVT.

The V call is TRBV30, the J call TRBJ2-6; weak D call: TRBD1 (6 bases). Germline assignment: CDR1 GTSNPN and CDR2 SVGIG (reference sequence). The CDR3 spans 15 residues. V gave up 3 bases and J gave up 0 bases, with 9 bases separating them. In nucleotides, the CDR3 is TGTGCCTGGAGCGACAGGACCTCTGGGGCCAACGTCCTGACTTTC. The encoded protein is CAWSDRTSGANVLTF. The full variable domain, rest sourced from reference TRBV30 and TRBJ2-6, is SQTIHQWPATLVQPVGSPLSLECTVEGTSNPNLYWYRQAAGRGLQLLFYSVGIGQISSEVPQNLSASRPQDRQFILSSKKLLLSDSGFYLCAWSDRTSGANVLTFGAGSRLTVL.

This chain links TRBV14 with TRBJ1-1; D is perhaps TRBD1 (6 bases). This CDR3 is built from 14 residues. Deletions cut 1 base from V and 3 bases from J, with 9 bases between. Germline V CDR1 and CDR2: SGHDN, FVKESK. The CDR3 reads CASSQGGGHTEAFF. The CDR3 DNA reads TGTGCCAGCAGCCAAGGGGGGGGGCACACTGAAGCTTTCTTT.

The rearrangement joins TRBV6-1 to TRBJ1-2; D is possibly TRBD1 (5 bases). CDR1 is MNHNS and CDR2 is SASEGT in the germline V gene. This CDR3 is built from 15 residues. V was clipped by 1 base and J by 0 bases, with 9 bases between them. The DNA for the CDR3 is TGTGCCAGCAGTGAAGTCGGACAAGCTAACTATGGCTACACCTTC. This translates into CASSEVGQANYGYTF.

J is TRBJ1-3 and V is TRBV28; D gene unclear. Trimming cost V 11 bases and J 6 bases, with 17 bases left between them. The CDR3 consists of 13 residues. Germline assignment: CDR1 MDHEN and CDR2 SYDVKM. For the CDR3, the DNA is TGTGCCGGAAGCGAAAGTTTGGAAAACACCATATATTTT. Its translation is CAGSESLENTIYF.

J is TRBJ2-1 and V is TRBV27, with D unclear. The CDR3 consists of 13 residues. From germline, CDR1 is MNHEY and CDR2 SMNVEV (reference sequence). V was trimmed by 0 bases and J by 6 bases, leaving 6 bases between them. The CDR3 coding sequence is TGTGCCAGCAGTTTATCGGCAGGCAATGAGCAGTTCTTC. Residues: CASSLSAGNEQFF.

The chain links TRBV7-2 to TRBJ1-2; TRBD1 is a possible D gene (6 bases). This CDR3 is 14 amino acids long. With 5 bases removed from V and 0 bases from J, the gap between germline ends came to 10 bases. Germline CDR1 and CDR2: SGHTA and FQGNSA. The CDR3 reads CASSPRQANYGYTF. The CDR3, as DNA: TGTGCCAGCAGCCCAAGACAGGCTAACTATGGCTACACCTTC.

J is TRBJ1-6 and V is TRBV6-5; maybe TRBD1 (5 bases). With 5 bases removed from V and 7 bases from J, the gap between germline ends came to 12 bases. The germline V gene encodes CDR1 MNHEY and CDR2 SVGAGI. CDR3 length equals 14 residues. The DNA for the CDR3 is TGTGCCAGCAGTCGGATGCAGGGAAATTCACCCCTCCACTTT. It translates to CASSRMQGNSPLHF.

This chain uses TRBV27 with TRBJ1-2, with 7 bases lining up with TRBD1. J was trimmed by 3 bases and V by 5 bases; bases with no gene match: 9. The CDR3 covers 15 residues. Germline CDR1 MNHEY, CDR2 SMNVEV (reference sequence). DNA for the CDR3: TGTGCCAGCAGTCCCCGACAGGGAGTGGACTATGGCTACACCTTC. Translating gives CASSPRQGVDYGYTF.

The chain has TRBV12-3 or TRBV12-4 and TRBJ1-2; unclear D gene. V dropped 5 bases and J dropped 4 bases, with 11 bases sitting between them. The CDR3 is 13 amino acids. The CDR3 DNA reads as TGTGCCAGCAGTAACCTCGGGTCCTATGGCTACACCTTC. Translation gives CASSNLGSYGYTF.

This chain uses TRBV7-2 with TRBJ1-5; 10 nucleotides align to TRBD1. The length of the CDR3 is 15 residues. The V segment lost 5 bases and the J segment 4 bases; nucleotides outside the gene matches: 5. Germline V gene sequence: CDR1 SGHTA, CDR2 FQGNSA. This chain's CDR3 is CASSEGQGQNQPQHF. CDR3 nucleotides: TGTGCCAGCAGCGAGGGACAGGGGCAGAATCAGCCCCAGCATTTT.

V and J are TRBV5-1 and TRBJ2-3; TRBD2 is a possible D gene (6 bases). The CDR3 is made up of 16 amino acids. V lost 2 bases and J lost 4, with 17 bases in between. CDR1 SGHRS and CDR2 YFSETQ come from the germline V gene. The DNA of the CDR3 is TGCGCCAGCAGCTTAGCGGCGGGGTCCCCCGCAGATACGCAGTATTTT. Translation gives CASSLAAGSPADTQYF.

With respect to this clone: The sample has other DNA sequences that encode this CDR3 too. The chain uses TRBV4-1 and TRBJ1-2; TRBD1 matches 10 bases. CDR1 MGHRA and CDR2 YSYEKL come from the germline V gene. V lost 0 bases and J lost 4; bases outside the gene matches: 2. This CDR3 region has 15 residues. This CDR3 is CASSQDRDRGYGYTF. In nucleotides, the CDR3 is TGCGCCAGCAGCCAAGACCGGGACAGGGGCTATGGCTACACCTTC.

This clone was seen a few times. The chain joins TRBV9 to TRBJ1-6, with no clear D. The CDR3 loop spans 15 amino acids. V dropped 3 bases and J dropped 8 bases, with 15 bases sitting between them. CDR1 SGDLS and CDR2 YYNGEE come from the germline V gene. Here the CDR3 reads CASSARARRDSPLHF. The CDR3 DNA sequence: TGTGCCAGCAGCGCCCGGGCCCGGAGGGATTCACCCCTCCACTTT.

The rearrangement links TRBV6-5 to TRBJ1-6, with D uncertain. The CDR3 is 12 amino acids. V lost 1 base, J lost 9 bases, and 4 bases lay in between. The germline V gene has CDR1 MNHEY and CDR2 SVGAGI. CDR3 in DNA: TGTGCCAGCAGTTACTACGGTTCACCCCTCCACTTT. Translated, it gives CASSYYGSPLHF.

This rearrangement joins TRBV5-8 to TRBJ2-2; TRBD2 matches at 8 bases. Looked up from germline, CDR1 is SGHTS and CDR2 is YDEGEE. There are 16 residues in the CDR3. The junction had 7 bases not matched to a gene; V was cut back by 1 base and J by 5 bases. CDR3 nucleotide sequence: TGTGCCAGCAGCTTGTCGCCGGGGGGGCGAACCGGGGAGCTGTTTTTT. It yields the protein CASSLSPGGRTGELFF.

This clone was counted a few times. The J gene is TRBJ1-2, the V gene TRBV7-8, with TRBD1 matching over 7 bases. This CDR3 is 13 amino acids long. The V gene's germline CDR1 is SGHVS and CDR2 FQNEAQ. Trimming cost V 5 bases and J 4 bases; bases outside gene matches: 4. The CDR3 DNA reads TGTGCCAGCAGCGAACAGGGGTCCTATGGCTACACCTTC. Translating it yields CASSEQGSYGYTF.